These 17 T cell receptor beta chains were sequenced from one sample in a study of T cells in Graves' hyperthyroidism and ophthalmopathy. TCR beta CDR3 regions were amplified from RNA transcripts. Carried out on the TCR CDR3, a first-round RT-PCR used the HTBI primer set. TCRdb used MiXCR to reprocess the multiplex PCR reads, holding one entry per CDR3 protein. This table has some 510,000 distinct CDR3 sequences, around 21% appearing once. The sequenced sample consisted of blood. All receptors derive from a man younger than 35 with Graves' hyperthyroidism.

This clonotype has a count of ten or more. The chain joins TRBV10-3 to TRBJ1-5; no definite D call. Trimming removed 6 bases from V and 3 bases from J, with 18 bases in between. Germline CDR1 is ENHRY and CDR2 is SYGVKD. The CDR3 totals 16 residues. The CDR3 sequence: CAIRQVPSPPNQPQHF. CDR3 coding DNA: TGTGCCATCAGGCAGGTTCCTTCGCCCCCCAATCAGCCCCAGCATTTT.

This clonotype was observed at least ten times. The chain is built from TRBV30 and TRBJ1-5; 8 nucleotides agree with TRBD1. From germline, CDR1 is GTSNPN and CDR2 SVGIG (reference sequence). V shed 3 bases, J shed 6 bases, and the junction held 16 bases outside the gene matches. There are 17 residues in the CDR3. The CDR3 sequence: CAWSPMATGGRGQPQHF. CDR3 nucleotide sequence: TGTGCCTGGAGCCCCATGGCCACAGGGGGTAGGGGTCAGCCCCAGCATTTT.

This clonotype has ten or more counts. This chain's CDR3 is CAWSAGHGSNQPQHF. The DNA of the CDR3 is TGTGCCTGGAGTGCAGGGCATGGCAGCAATCAGCCCCAGCATTTT. This sequence joins TRBV30 and TRBJ1-5; possible D gene TRBD1, 5 bases. Germline CDR1 is GTSNPN and CDR2 is SVGIG (reference sequence). The V gene lost 1 base and the J gene lost 1 base, with 11 bases spanning the gap. This CDR3 has 15 residues. The full variable domain, its missing parts supplied by reference TRBV30 and TRBJ1-5, is SQTIHQWPATLVQPVGSPLSLECTVEGTSNPNLYWYRQAAGRGLQLLFYSVGIGQISSEVPQNLSASRPQDRQFILSSKKLLLSDSGFYLCAWSAGHGSNQPQHFGDGTRLSIL.

This clonotype occurred many times. The V call is TRBV12-3 or TRBV12-4, the J call TRBJ1-5; D unresolved. Trimming removed 4 bases from V and 7 bases from J, with 17 bases in between. The CDR3 has 15 amino acids. This CDR3 is CASSSTRTAPQPQHF. In DNA form, the CDR3 reads TGTGCCAGCAGTTCGACTCGGACGGCGCCCCAGCCCCAGCATTTT.

The chain is built from TRBV24-1 and TRBJ2-7; 10 positions agree with TRBD1. V was pared by 5 bases and J by 3 bases, with 6 bases of the junction left unmatched. The germline V gene has CDR1 KGHDR and CDR2 SFDVKD. The CDR3 sequence is 15 residues long. This CDR3 is CATSGAGTGVYEQYF. The CDR3 DNA reads TGTGCCACCAGTGGCGCCGGGACAGGGGTCTACGAGCAGTACTTC.

This chain links TRBV3-1 with TRBJ1-6; D uncertain. Germline V gene data show CDR1 as LGHDT and CDR2 as YNNKEL (reference sequence). The CDR3 length is 12 residues. V was pared by 2 bases and J by 7 bases, with 3 bases between. CDR3 in DNA: TGTGCCAGCAGCCAACAGAATTCACCCCTCCACTTT. Its translation: CASSQQNSPLHF.

This clonotype was seen many times. The CDR3 DNA reads TGTGCCAGCGGGGGCCGAAACACCGGGGAGCTGTTTTTT. Protein sequence: CASGGRNTGELFF. The chain couples TRBV27 to TRBJ2-2; perhaps TRBD1 as D (6 bases). Germline V gene data show CDR1 as MNHEY and CDR2 as SMNVEV (reference sequence). This CDR3 has 13 amino acids. Trimming pared 8 bases from V and 2 bases from J, leaving 9 bases between.

A note on this clonotype: This may be a read error: a much more frequent sequence differs by one nucleotide. This CDR3 is missing its conserved last phenylalanine or tryptophan, likely due to a read error. The rearrangement joins TRBV15 to TRBJ1-2, with no clear D. The CDR3 contains 13 residues. CDR1 LNHNV and CDR2 YYDKDF come from the germline V gene (reference sequence). Trimming pared 1 base from V and 4 bases from J, leaving 7 bases between. The CDR3 region is CATSRVEGYGYTV. CDR3 nucleotide sequence: TGTGCCACCAGCAGAGTTGAAGGCTATGGCTACACCGTC.

V gene TRBV6-1 combines with J gene TRBJ2-7, with D possibly matching TRBD2 (6 bases). The CDR3 sequence is 13 residues long. Trimming cost V 7 bases and J 3 bases, with 13 bases left between them. Germline V gives CDR1 MNHNS, CDR2 SASEGT. In DNA form, the CDR3 reads TGTGCCAGCATGGAGGTGGGACTCTACGAGCAGTACTTC. It is translated as CASMEVGLYEQYF.

This clonotype was found many times. This rearrangement joins TRBV7-3 to TRBJ1-2, with D unresolved. V was trimmed by 3 bases and J by 6 bases, leaving 11 bases between them. The CDR3 consists of 13 residues. CDR1 is SGHTA, CDR2 FQGTGA, per germline. The CDR3 coding sequence is TGTGCCAGCAGCTTTTGGCGGGGTCATGGCTACACCTTC. The encoded protein is CASSFWRGHGYTF.

The chain employs TRBV5-1 and TRBJ2-5; D is undetermined. The CDR3 totals 15 residues. Germline CDR1 is SGHRS and CDR2 is YFSETQ. V gave up 0 bases and J gave up 0 bases, with 9 bases separating them. The DNA of the CDR3 is TGCGCCAGCAGCTTGGCGGGCGCCTACCAAGAGACCCAGTACTTC. Translation: CASSLAGAYQETQYF.

The rearrangement links TRBV20-1 to TRBJ1-2; the match to TRBD1 covers 9 bases. CDR1 and CDR2 (germline): DFQATT, SNEGSKA (reference sequence). V was clipped by 6 bases and J by 7 bases; unmatched bases: 12. This CDR3 region has 14 residues. CDR3 region: CSASTGGAARGYTF. In DNA form, the CDR3 reads TGCAGTGCGTCTACAGGGGGCGCGGCCCGTGGCTACACCTTC.

This clonotype turned up a few times. The genes are TRBV6-5 and TRBJ1-2; D not certain. V shed 2 bases and J shed 8 bases, with 6 bases lying between them. Germline V CDR1 and CDR2: MNHEY, SVGAGI. This CDR3 region has 11 residues. The CDR3 DNA reads TGTGCCAGCAGTTACCTGGGGGGCTACACCTTC. Protein sequence: CASSYLGGYTF.

In this sample, this clonotype turned up many times. The J gene is TRBJ1-2, the V gene TRBV28; 9 positions agree with TRBD1. Germline-derived CDR1 and CDR2 are MDHEN and SYDVKM. The CDR3 is made up of 14 amino acids. With 6 bases clipped from V and 8 bases from J, the junction kept 10 bases outside the gene matches. The chain's CDR3 is CASRAQGARVGYTF. Here the CDR3 DNA reads TGTGCCAGCAGGGCACAGGGGGCGCGGGTAGGCTACACCTTC.

This clonotype was seen more than once but under ten times. This chain joins TRBV5-1 and TRBJ2-5, with D perhaps assigned TRBD1 or TRBD2 (5 bases each). The CDR3 sequence is 14 residues long. The germline CDR1 and CDR2 sequences are SGHRS and YFSETQ. Trimming shortened V by 4 bases and J by 4 bases, and 14 bases separated the two germline ends. DNA for the CDR3: TGCGCCAGCAGCGACGGGACCGTTGGAGAGACCCAGTACTTC. It yields the protein CASSDGTVGETQYF. Full variable domain (rest looked up from reference TRBV5-1 and TRBJ2-5): KAGVTQTPRYLIKTRGQQVTLSCSPISGHRSVSWYQQTPGQGLQFLFEYFSETQRNKGNFPGRFSGRQFSNSRSEMNVSTLELGDSALYLCASSDGTVGETQYFGPGTRLLVL.

Ten or more counts support this clonotype. The chain recombines TRBV19 with TRBJ1-1; no reliable D call. V lost 11 bases to trimming and J lost 2 bases, with 15 bases between them. The CDR3 consists of 13 residues. In germline, CDR1 is LNHDA, CDR2 SQIVND (reference sequence). Here the CDR3 reads CASTRWGNTEAFF. The CDR3 nucleotides are TGTGCCTCCACCCGCTGGGGTAACACTGAAGCTTTCTTT.

This clonotype was seen more than once but under ten times. The genes are TRBV5-1 and TRBJ2-7; D may be TRBD2 (6 bases). This CDR3 region has 14 residues. Germline CDR1 SGHRS, CDR2 YFSETQ. V dropped 5 bases and J dropped 6 bases, with 18 bases sitting between them. Written as DNA, the CDR3 is TGCGCCAGCAGACCTGGTTCGGGACTGGGCGAGCAGTACTTC. It encodes CASRPGSGLGEQYF.